This T cell receptor (beta chain) was recovered during a study of Tregs in tolerant kidney transplant recipients (dated by TCRdb to between 2017 and 2020). Turning to the overall study: The study applied TCRbeta sequencing to find donor-specific regulatory T cells before combined kidney and bone marrow transplantation and then followed those same cells after transplant. TCRbeta repertoire sequencing was used in a few healthy controls to compare several ways of expanding Tregs specific for an allogeneic donor.

This clone has only a few counts. The antigen this receptor binds is unknown. Base-call qualities are not available, and no considerably larger clone is one nucleotide away. Broader findings and caveats from the paper: Expanding Tregs with activated donor B cells appeared to identify the most biologically relevant and donor-specific TCRbeta repertoire. Because only a small number of patients were included, the study had limitations, and the results will need to be validated in larger populations as well as under other immunosuppression protocols. Biological reproducibility was not examined directly, but technical replication error appeared to be minimal.

Thawed PBMCs were FACS-sorted into unstimulated Tregs (CD4+CD25+CD127-), CD4+ non-Tregs (CD4+CD25-), CD4 cells and CD8 cells. Healthy control blood was obtained either as purchased buffy coats or from healthy volunteers. Healthy control blood was processed to PBMCs with a Ficoll density gradient and then cryopreserved, whereas patient PBMCs were collected both before and after transplant. For TCRbeta CDR3 sequencing, genomic DNA was extracted from sorted cells using the QIAGEN DNeasy Blood and Tissue Kit. Through immunoSEQ, high-throughput TCRbeta CDR3 sequencing was done commercially, including PCR amplification with internal controls and bias correction. Concerning the study's data processing: Unique productive TCRbeta sequences were defined by CDR3 nucleotide sequence where primers matched, and otherwise by CDR3 amino acid sequence together with Vbeta and Jbeta genes. Sorting error was corrected by removing sequences shared between sorted populations at a frequency ratio of 2:1 or less, and the remaining shared sequences were assigned to the higher population. A sequence was defined as donor-reactive if the sequence was expanded at least 5-fold in CFSE-low cells compared with unstimulated cells and had a frequency of at least 0.01% in CFSE-low cells. Repertoire divergence was quantified by Jensen-Shannon divergence using the top 100 TCRbeta sequences ranked by frequency. When a sample had multiple sequencing runs, each run was corrected for sorting error separately and the runs were then pooled. The clones in this table, taken by TCRdb from immuneACCESS, are in-frame only. Not every clone is retained; where verified, under half of the shortfall comes from an unresolved V gene, and the cause of the rest is unknown. That table supplies the V and J calls and clone size; D and trimming were determined from the DNA. This sample comprises over 50,000 clones, about four fifths of them detected only once. The ten largest account for more than 4.5% of the sample.

CDR1 and CDR2 were assigned from the germline V gene (reference sequence) as SEHNR and FQNEAQ. Taken from cysteine to phenylalanine, the CDR3 has 16 residues. Only the CDR3 region is kept as DNA, spanning 48 bases read in frame from base 1. The junction shows trimming of 2 bases on V and 4 bases on J, plus 16 bases between the germline ends. The receptor was derived from a human donor in good health. Material: CD4+ T cells from blood. The V and J segments used are TRBV7-9 and TRBJ2-3; TRBD2 could be the D gene, as 6 bases match. The DNA sequence follows: TGTGCCAGCAGCTTATATATCGGGAGAAGCCCAGATACGCAGTATTTT. Its protein product is CASSLYIGRSPDTQYF.